The sequence of this TCR beta chain was determined in a study of OX40 agonist ivuxolimab in advanced cancers. Clones were read by immunoSEQ multiplex PCR, and TCRdb kept only the in-frame ones, dropping some. The profile shows tens of thousands of clones, 70% to 90% of them singletons. Germline assignment: CDR1 DFQATT and CDR2 SNEGSKA (reference sequence). This CDR3 region has 11 residues. V dropped 6 bases and J dropped 5 bases, with 10 bases sitting between them. This chain joins TRBV20-1 and TRBJ2-5, with D perhaps assigned TRBD1 or TRBD2 (5 bases each). The sample here was CD4+ or CD8+ T cells sorted from blood, taken in a trial of the OX40 agonist ivuxolimab. The TCR was taken from an adult with an advanced solid tumor such as melanoma, head and neck, liver or kidney cancer. The CDR3 nucleotides read TGCAGTGCCCTAGAGGGGGAGACCCAGTACTTC. As protein: CSALEGETQYF.